These 18 T cell receptor beta chains came from one sample sequenced in a study of blood T cells in healthy people across ages. The use of a sample-barcoded 5' primer and a J-beta primer mix characterized a second PCR of about 6 to 11 cycles. One entry per CDR3 protein, called by TCRdb with MiXCR from the 5' RACE reads. Among approximately 1,100,000 distinct CDR3 sequences listed, 35% to 50% were seen once. Sequencing was carried out using blood. Source of these receptors: a woman aged 60-70 years in good health.

This clonotype appeared once. The gene calls are TRBV2 and TRBJ1-5; D possibly corresponds to TRBD1 (6 bases). This CDR3 has 15 amino acids. From germline, CDR1 is SNHLY and CDR2 FYNNEI. Trimming took 7 bases from V and 2 from J, leaving 15 bases between them. The CDR3 DNA sequence: TGTGCCAGCACCCTTGACAGGATCCGCAATCAGCCCCAGCATTTT. This translates into CASTLDRIRNQPQHF.

This chain links TRBV3-1 with TRBJ2-5; maybe TRBD2 (6 bases). The length of the CDR3 is 15 residues. The germline V and J ends were trimmed by 4 bases and 5 bases, with 17 bases remaining between them. Germline CDR1 and CDR2: LGHDT and YNNKEL (reference sequence). In nucleotides, the CDR3 is TGTGCCAGCAGCCCGAAGGGCGGGATATTTGAGACCCAGTACTTC. Its translation is CASSPKGGIFETQYF.

This chain links TRBV6-1 with TRBJ2-1; the match to TRBD1 covers 8 bases. The V gene's germline CDR1 is MNHNS and CDR2 SASEGT. This CDR3 comprises 14 residues. The junction had 6 bases not matched to a gene; V was cut back by 4 bases and J by 7 bases. CDR3 nucleotides: TGTGCCAGCAGTGCTGGACAGGGCTGGAATGAGCAGTTCTTC. Amino acid sequence: CASSAGQGWNEQFF.

This chain links TRBV24-1 with TRBJ2-5, with TRBD1 matching 10 bases. Trimming cost V 2 bases and J 2 bases; bases outside gene matches: 7. Germline V lookup: CDR1 KGHDR, CDR2 SFDVKD. The length of the CDR3 is 17 residues. CDR3 amino acids: CATSDWGQGTQQETQYF. CDR3 in DNA: TGTGCCACCAGTGATTGGGGACAGGGGACACAACAAGAGACCCAGTACTTC.

This rearrangement joins TRBV7-2 to TRBJ2-7; TRBD2 might be the D (6 bases). Germline CDR1 SGHTA, CDR2 FQGNSA. The germline V and J ends were trimmed by 5 bases and 3 bases, with 17 bases remaining between them. This CDR3 region has 15 residues. CDR3 protein: CASSPPVLARYEQYF. CDR3 DNA sequence: TGTGCCAGCAGCCCCCCGGTACTAGCTCGCTACGAGCAGTACTTC.

The chain has TRBV24-1 and TRBJ2-3, with no clear D. Germline V CDR1 and CDR2: KGHDR, SFDVKD. The CDR3 runs to 13 residues. Trimming removed 3 bases at V and 4 bases at J, with 7 bases between. CDR3 nucleotide sequence: TGTGCCACCAGTGATGGTAGCTCAGATACGCAGTATTTT. Amino acids: CATSDGSSDTQYF.

The chain combines TRBV15 with TRBJ2-7; 7 nucleotides match TRBD1. Trimming took 0 bases from V and 0 from J; bases not matched to a gene: 8. This CDR3 has 17 amino acids. Looked up from germline, CDR1 is LNHNV and CDR2 is YYDKDF (reference sequence). CDR3 amino acids: CATSRDSGTVHSYEQYF. CDR3 bases: TGTGCCACCAGCAGAGATTCCGGGACAGTTCACTCCTACGAGCAGTACTTC.

The sample holds a few counts of this clonotype. This chain connects TRBV29-1 to TRBJ2-1; TRBD2 aligns across 9 bases. Germline lookup yields CDR1 SQVTM and CDR2 ANQGSEA. This CDR3 spans 16 amino acids. The J segment lost 4 bases and the V segment lost 1 base, leaving 8 bases of the junction unmatched. The CDR3 is CSVEGRTSGLYNEQFF. DNA of the CDR3: TGCAGCGTTGAAGGCCGTACTAGCGGGCTATACAATGAGCAGTTCTTC.

The chain uses TRBV20-1 and TRBJ2-7, with D unclear. V dropped 5 bases and J dropped 5 bases, with 7 bases sitting between them. CDR1 and CDR2 (germline): DFQATT, SNEGSKA (reference sequence). This CDR3 comprises 10 residues. The CDR3 nucleotides read TGCAGTGCTTTGGGAAACGAGCAGTACTTC. It encodes CSALGNEQYF.

This chain uses TRBV12-3 or TRBV12-4 with TRBJ2-7, with D possibly matching TRBD1 (6 bases). Trimming shortened V by 5 bases and J by 4 bases, and 15 bases separated the two germline ends. The CDR3 is 14 amino acids. The CDR3: CASSVDRQGYEQYF. The CDR3 DNA follows: TGTGCCAGCAGTGTAGATCGGCAGGGGTACGAGCAGTACTTC.

This clonotype was counted between two and nine times. CDR3: CASSFIPQGLGPYEQYF. The CDR3 DNA reads as TGTGCCAGCAGCTTTATCCCTCAGGGGCTAGGCCCCTACGAGCAGTACTTC. This chain links TRBV11-2 with TRBJ2-7; a possible D gene is TRBD1 (6 bases). This CDR3 is built from 17 residues. With 3 bases removed from V and 2 bases from J, the gap between germline ends came to 20 bases. Looked up from germline, CDR1 is SGHAT and CDR2 is FQNNGV.

This clonotype was found a few times. The genes are TRBV18 and TRBJ1-2; perhaps TRBD1 as D (5 bases). Trimming took off 3 bases at V and 3 bases at J, with 8 bases between the two ends. The CDR3 sequence is 13 residues long. Per the germline V gene, CDR1 is KGHSH and CDR2 is LQKENI. The CDR3 loop reads CASSPKQDYGYTF. CDR3 nucleotides: TGTGCCAGCTCACCTAAACAGGACTATGGCTACACCTTC. Combining the CDR3 with reference TRBV18 and TRBJ1-2 gives the whole variable domain NAGVMQNPRHLVRRRGQEARLRCSPMKGHSHVYWYRQLPEEGLKFMVYLQKENIIDESGMPKERFSAEFPKEGPSILRIQQVVRGDSAAYFCASSPKQDYGYTFGSGTRLTVV.

The DNA for the CDR3 is TGTGCCAGCAGCCATAGCAGGGGTACCTACGAGCAGTACTTC. It yields the protein CASSHSRGTYEQYF. This chain links TRBV12-3 or TRBV12-4 with TRBJ2-7, with a possible D match to TRBD1 (6 bases). The CDR3 consists of 14 residues. V was cut by 6 bases and J by 2 bases, with 14 bases left in between.

This clonotype was detected many times. This chain links TRBV29-1 with TRBJ2-1; 10 bases agree with TRBD2. Germline values: CDR1 SQVTM, CDR2 ANQGSEA. V lost 1 base to trimming and J lost 4 bases; unmatched junction nucleotides: 7. The CDR3 consists of 16 residues. CDR3 sequence reads: CSVEGPTSGSYNEQFF. The CDR3 nucleotides are TGCAGCGTTGAAGGCCCGACTAGCGGGTCATACAATGAGCAGTTCTTC.

This clonotype appeared a single time. The V and J genes are TRBV6-2 or TRBV6-3 and TRBJ2-5, with TRBD2 as a possible D gene (6 bases). The end of the DNA aligns better with TRBJ2-7, so the J call may be wrong. The CDR3 has 13 amino acids. In germline, CDR1 is MNHEY, CDR2 SVGEGT. In nucleotides, the CDR3 is TGTGCCAGCCGCGCGGGGCGCTCCTACGAGCAGTACTTC. This encodes CASRAGRSYEQYF.

In this sample, this clonotype turned up a few times. The rearrangement uses TRBV6-1 and TRBJ2-5; D is unresolved. CDR3 length: 16 amino acids. Germline V gene lookup returns CDR1 MNHNS and CDR2 SASEGT. Trimming removed 1 base at V and 1 base at J, with 13 bases between. CDR3 bases: TGTGCCAGCAGTGAAGAGGTCCTAACAGCCCAAGAGACCCAGTACTTC. Encoded protein: CASSEEVLTAQETQYF.

This clonotype appeared once. The chain links TRBV12-3 or TRBV12-4 to TRBJ2-7; D is perhaps TRBD1 or TRBD2 (5 bases each). V dropped 5 bases and J dropped 7 bases, with 18 bases sitting between them. The CDR3 totals 14 residues. CDR3 DNA: TGTGCCAGCAGTAGGGGCTCAGCGGTTGCGGAGCAGTACTTC. It encodes CASSRGSAVAEQYF.

There are a few counts of this clonotype. This chain links TRBV6-6 with TRBJ2-7; 8 nucleotides line up with TRBD2. The CDR3 sequence is 14 residues long. V shed 7 bases and J 5 bases; nucleotides not matched to a gene: 10. From germline, CDR1 is MNHNY and CDR2 SVGAGI (reference sequence). In DNA, the CDR3 is TGTGCCAGCACCCTCGGGAGGGAGCGGCACGAGCAGTACTTC. This encodes CASTLGRERHEQYF.